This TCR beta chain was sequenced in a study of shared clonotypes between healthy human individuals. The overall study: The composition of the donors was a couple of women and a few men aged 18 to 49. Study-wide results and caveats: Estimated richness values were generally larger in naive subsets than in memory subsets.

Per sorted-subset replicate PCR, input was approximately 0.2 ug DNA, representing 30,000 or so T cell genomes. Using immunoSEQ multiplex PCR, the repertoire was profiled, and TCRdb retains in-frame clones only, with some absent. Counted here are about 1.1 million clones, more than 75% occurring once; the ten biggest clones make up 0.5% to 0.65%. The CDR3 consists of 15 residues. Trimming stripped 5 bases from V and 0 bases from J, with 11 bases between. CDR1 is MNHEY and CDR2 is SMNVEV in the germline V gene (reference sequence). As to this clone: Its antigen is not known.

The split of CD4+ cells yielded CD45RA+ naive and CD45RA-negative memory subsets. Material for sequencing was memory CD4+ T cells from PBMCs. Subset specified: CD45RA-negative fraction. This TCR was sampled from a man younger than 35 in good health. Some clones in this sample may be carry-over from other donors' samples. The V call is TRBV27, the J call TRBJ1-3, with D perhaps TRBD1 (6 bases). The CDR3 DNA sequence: TGTGCCAGCAGTCCGGACAGAAGCTCTGGAAACACCATATATTTT. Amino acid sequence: CASSPDRSSGNTIYF.